A single sample gave rise to the 14 T cell receptor beta chains below, sequenced in a study of T cell clonality in common variable immunodeficiency. No antigen has been identified for these receptors. This table comes from immunoSEQ multiplex PCR, and its TCRdb copy is limited to in-frame clones, with some not included. The sample is made up of under 20,000 clones, none counted only once. Study-wide points: Fewer deletions and N-nucleotide insertions were reportedly seen in common variable immunodeficiency TCR beta sequences.

The sample taken for sequencing was peripheral blood mononuclear cells. The receptor set was obtained from a human donor with common variable immunodeficiency.

In the case of this clone: The CDR3 end falls 3 residues outside the read, so it is completed with the germline J gene. V usage is TRBV2 and J usage is TRBJ2-5; weak D call: TRBD2 (6 bases). V lost 7 bases, J lost 5 bases, and 14 bases lay in between. Germline V gene sequence: CDR1 SNHLY, CDR2 FYNNEI. This CDR3 has 13 residues. The sequenced CDR3 bases are TGTGCCAGCAAACCGGGAGAGGGGGAGACC. This gives the protein CASKPGEGET. The whole CDR3 reads CASKPGEGETQYF.

Details on this clone: Sequencing ends 3 residues short of the CDR3 end; the germline J gene provides the rest. The chain joins TRBV7-9 to TRBJ1-1; 12 bases agree with TRBD1. The V segment lost 6 bases and the J segment 7 bases; nucleotides outside the gene matches: 9. Germline-derived CDR1 and CDR2 are SEHNR and FQNEAQ (reference sequence). The CDR3 runs to 15 residues. The sequenced part of the CDR3 DNA is TGTGCCAGCAGTACACCGGGACAGGGGGCCGATGAA. This translates into CASSTPGQGADE. The full CDR3 reads CASSTPGQGADEAFF.

About this clone itself: Read coverage stops 3 residues before the CDR3 terminus; the germline J gene supplies the remainder. V usage is TRBV18 and J usage is TRBJ2-4; 11 bases line up with TRBD2. The germline CDR1 and CDR2 sequences are KGHSH and LQKENI. CDR3 length equals 14 residues. J gave up 7 bases and V 6 bases, and 5 bases lay outside the gene matches. The CDR3 sequence is CASSPGLAENIQYF. The CDR3 bases that were read are TGTGCCAGCTCTCCGGGACTAGCGGAGAACATT.

As regards this clone: The read stops 3 residues short of the end of the CDR3; the missing end is completed from the germline J gene. The chain joins TRBV6-1 to TRBJ1-1; 8 nucleotides line up with TRBD1. CDR1 and CDR2 (germline): MNHNS, SASEGT. The CDR3 runs 13 residues. V was clipped by 4 bases and J by 6 bases; unmatched bases: 4. The covered CDR3 bases are TGTGCCAGCAGTGTACAGGGGGGCTCTGAA. It specifies CASSVQGGSE. The CDR3 in its entirety is CASSVQGGSEAFF.

With regard to this clone: The CDR3 extends 3 residues past the end of the read, so its final part is completed from the germline J gene. This sequence joins TRBV20-1 and TRBJ2-1; TRBD1 aligns across 9 bases. Germline assignment: CDR1 DFQATT and CDR2 SNEGSKA (reference sequence). The trim removed 3 bases at V and 5 bases at J, leaving 8 bases unmatched. This CDR3 is 15 amino acids long. The CDR3 loop reads CSASRGTGRDNEQFF. The sequenced part of the CDR3 DNA is TGCAGTGCTAGCAGGGGGACAGGGAGGGACAATGAG.

Comments on this clone: The read ends 3 residues shy of where the CDR3 ends; the end is completed using the germline J gene. The rearrangement uses TRBV20-1 and TRBJ2-7; D might be TRBD2 (6 bases). Trimming pared 2 bases from V and 5 bases from J, leaving 19 bases between. The length of the CDR3 is 15 residues. The V gene's germline CDR1 is DFQATT and CDR2 SNEGSKA (reference sequence). CDR3 DNA (partial): TGCAGTGCTAGAAAGGGCGGGGCGGCATTGCACGAG. It specifies CSARKGGAALHE. The entire CDR3 sequence reads CSARKGGAALHEQYF.

There are a few counts of this clone. The read halts 3 residues ahead of the CDR3 end, with the missing end drawn from the germline J gene. The V call is TRBV19, the J call TRBJ2-7; TRBD2 might be the D (5 bases). The ends were cut back, 5 bases at V and 5 bases at J, with 19 bases in the middle. CDR3 size: 15 residues. The germline V gene has CDR1 LNHDA and CDR2 SQIVND (reference sequence). The CDR3 DNA, read in part, is TGTGCCAGTAGTGCGGGCCAGGACCTGACTCACGAG. This encodes CASSAGQDLTHE. The CDR3 as a whole reads CASSAGQDLTHEQYF.

This clone was recorded a few times. The sequenced fragment ends 3 residues before the CDR3 boundary, so the rest is inferred from the germline J gene. V is TRBV7-2 and J is TRBJ2-7, with TRBD2 matching over 9 bases. The CDR3 is made up of 14 amino acids. V was clipped by 4 bases and J by 6 bases; unmatched bases: 7. Germline assignment: CDR1 SGHTA and CDR2 FQGNSA. The CDR3 region is CASSSDSRGGEQYF. Incomplete CDR3 DNA: TGTGCCAGCAGCTCGGACTCGCGGGGGGGCGAG.

To note about this clone: The read is 3 residues too short to cover the CDR3 end, so that end is filled in from the germline J gene. The chain links TRBV18 to TRBJ1-1, with a weak D call TRBD1 (5 bases). CDR1 is KGHSH and CDR2 is LQKENI in the germline V gene. The CDR3 is 15 amino acids. The V and J ends lost 4 bases and 4 bases respectively, with 16 bases between them. Partial CDR3 DNA: TGTGCCAGCTCACAACTGGGACTGCAGTCCACTGAA. Translation gives CASSQLGLQSTE. The CDR3 in its entirety is CASSQLGLQSTEAFF.

Regarding this clone: The read halts 3 residues ahead of the CDR3 end, with the missing end drawn from the germline J gene. The V call is TRBV20-1, the J call TRBJ2-1; D is possibly TRBD2 (6 bases). Germline V gene sequence: CDR1 DFQATT, CDR2 SNEGSKA (reference sequence). CDR3 length: 13 residues. V was cut by 6 bases and J by 4 bases, with 13 bases left in between. The CDR3: CSATQGLYNEQFF. The CDR3 DNA, read in part, is TGCAGTGCAACTCAGGGACTGTACAATGAG.

This clone was detected only a few times. The CDR3 is cut off 3 residues early in the read; its end comes from the germline J gene. The chain is built from TRBV5-6 and TRBJ2-7; 11 bases are a match to TRBD1. The CDR3 contains 15 residues. The V gene end was trimmed by 3 bases and the J gene end by 2 bases; junction bases not matched to a gene: 4. Per germline, CDR1 SGHDT and CDR2 YYEEEE. This CDR3 is CASSWTGQGAYEQYF. Incomplete CDR3 DNA: TGTGCCAGCAGCTGGACGGGACAGGGGGCCTACGAG.

Of note for this clone: The CDR3 extends 3 residues past the end of the read, so its final part is completed from the germline J gene. The chain combines TRBV18 with TRBJ1-1, with D hard to call. Trimming took off 1 base at V and 0 bases at J, with 6 bases between the two ends. The CDR3 is 14 amino acids. In germline, CDR1 is KGHSH, CDR2 LQKENI. The covered CDR3 bases are TGTGCCAGCTCACCACAGTACATGAACACTGAA. This codes for CASSPQYMNTE. The entire CDR3 protein is CASSPQYMNTEAFF.

The table lists this clone with many counts. A junction end diverges from the germline sequence, so it may reflect a read error. The missing CDR3 end, 3 residues past where the read stops, is filled in from the germline J gene. The chain combines TRBV4-2 with TRBJ1-2; D gene unclear. This CDR3 has 17 amino acids. Per germline, CDR1 LGHNA and CDR2 YNFKEQ. The CDR3 region is CASSQGKLMGLRRGYTF. CDR3 DNA (partial): TGCGCCAGCAGCCAAGGAAAGTTGATGGGCCTCCGCCGGGGC.

Only a few counts were recorded for this clone. The read terminates 3 residues before the CDR3 end, so the remaining end is supplied by the germline J gene. The chain combines TRBV30 with TRBJ2-1; weak D call: TRBD2 (5 bases). V was clipped by 5 bases and J by 6 bases, with 11 bases between them. From germline, CDR1 is GTSNPN and CDR2 SVGIG (reference sequence). This CDR3 region has 12 residues. CDR3 DNA, as far as it was read: TGTGCCTGGCGACGGGGAGCCAATGAG. Its protein is CAWRRGANE. The whole CDR3 protein reads CAWRRGANEQFF.